This T cell receptor (beta chain) comes out of a study of blood T cell repertoires in COVID-19. Study background: PBMCs, B-cell-depleted T cells, or T cells were the source of the cDNA or gDNA that made up the material.

The CDR3 spans 15 residues. Germline loops: CDR1 MDHEN, CDR2 SYDVKM. V was pared by 10 bases and J by 7 bases, with 15 bases of the junction left unmatched. Sequencing used immunoSEQ multiplex PCR; TCRdb keeps in-frame clones, though not all of them. The sample records over 120,000 clones, over 75% being singletons. This rearrangement joins TRBV28 to TRBJ2-7; 11 bases agree with TRBD1. This receptor was obtained from a woman aged 50 to 60 who had recovered from COVID-19. The sample consisted of PBMCs or T cells enriched from blood (not recorded which). In DNA form, the CDR3 reads TGTGCCACCCTCCTAGTGGACAGGGGGCTTGAAGAGCAGTACTTC. Protein sequence: CATLLVDRGLEEQYF.